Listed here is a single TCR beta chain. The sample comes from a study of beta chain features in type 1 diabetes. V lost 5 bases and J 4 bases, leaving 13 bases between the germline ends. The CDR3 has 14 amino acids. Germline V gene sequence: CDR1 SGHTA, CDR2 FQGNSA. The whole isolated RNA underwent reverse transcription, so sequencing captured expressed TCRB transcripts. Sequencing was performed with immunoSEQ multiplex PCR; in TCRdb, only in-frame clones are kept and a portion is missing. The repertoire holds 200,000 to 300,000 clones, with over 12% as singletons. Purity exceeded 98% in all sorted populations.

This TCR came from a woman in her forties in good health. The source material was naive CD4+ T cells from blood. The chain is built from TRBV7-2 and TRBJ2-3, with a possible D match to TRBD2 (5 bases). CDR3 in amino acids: CASSPVGGPDTQYF. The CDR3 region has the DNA TGTGCCAGCAGCCCAGTTGGAGGCCCAGATACGCAGTATTTT.